Included here is one T cell receptor beta chain sequence, with context. The data belong to a study of cytomegalovirus exposure and HLA in healthy donors. Germline loops: CDR1 SGHAT, CDR2 FQNNGV. V dropped 4 bases and J dropped 10; count of bases not matched to a gene: 11. The CDR3 loop spans 15 amino acids. Sequenced by immunoSEQ multiplex PCR; TCRdb stores in-frame clones only, minus some. The sample has some 120,000 clones, roughly 90% seen once. The donors were part of the validation cohort of 100 to 150 subjects. That cohort was separate from the first cohort, which comprised 666 subjects. The genes are TRBV11-2 and TRBJ2-1, with 9 bases identical to TRBD1. The receptor comes from a man aged 25-45 years in good health and CMV-seronegative. What was sequenced was PBMCs. In DNA, the CDR3 is TGTGCCAGCAGCTGGACAGGGGACCAGCGGGACGAGCAGTTCTTC. Its translation is CASSWTGDQRDEQFF.